The entry below gives a single TCR beta chain sequence along with its context. No antigen is known for it. The data were taken from a study of cytomegalovirus exposure and HLA in healthy donors. Study outcomes and limitations: Per a prior analysis, the majority of TCR beta V segments were productive roughly 90% or roughly 30% of the time.

V lost 6 bases, J lost 7 bases, and 20 bases stayed unmatched. Germline CDR1 reads MDHEN; CDR2 reads SYDVKM. There are 17 residues in the CDR3. 60 Vbeta and 13 Jbeta primers were used in PCR. The protocol was immunoSEQ multiplex PCR, while the TCRdb copy is restricted to in-frame clones and leaves out a portion. The sample lists under 200,000 clones, over 70% occurring once. The sample comprised PBMCs. This sequence originates from a man aged 30-40 years in good health and CMV-seronegative. This chain connects TRBV28 to TRBJ1-2; 7 nucleotides agree with TRBD1. The CDR3 spells CASSPTPGGRGQGGYTF. The CDR3 DNA sequence: TGTGCCAGCAGCCCTACCCCGGGAGGGAGGGGGCAGGGTGGCTACACCTTC.